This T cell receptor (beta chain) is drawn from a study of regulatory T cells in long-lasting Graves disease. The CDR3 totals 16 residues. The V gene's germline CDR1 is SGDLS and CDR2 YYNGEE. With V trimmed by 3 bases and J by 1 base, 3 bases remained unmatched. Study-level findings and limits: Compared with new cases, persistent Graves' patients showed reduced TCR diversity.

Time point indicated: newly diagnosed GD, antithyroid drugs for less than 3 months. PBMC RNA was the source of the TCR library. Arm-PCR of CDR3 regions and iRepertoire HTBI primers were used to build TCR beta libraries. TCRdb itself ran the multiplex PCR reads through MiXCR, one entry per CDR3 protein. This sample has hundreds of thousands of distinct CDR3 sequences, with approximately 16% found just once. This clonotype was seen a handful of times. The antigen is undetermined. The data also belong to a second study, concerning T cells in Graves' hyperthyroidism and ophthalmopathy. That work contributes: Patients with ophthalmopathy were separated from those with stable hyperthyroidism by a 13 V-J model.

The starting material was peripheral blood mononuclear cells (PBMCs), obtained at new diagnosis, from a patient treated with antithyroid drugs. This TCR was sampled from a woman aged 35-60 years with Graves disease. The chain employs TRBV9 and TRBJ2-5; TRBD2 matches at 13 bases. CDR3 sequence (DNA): TGTGCCAGCAGCGAACGACTAGCGGGGGGCCAAGAGACCCAGTACTTC. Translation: CASSERLAGGQETQYF. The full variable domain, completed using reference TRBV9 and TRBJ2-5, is DSGVTQTPKHLITATGQRVTLRCSPRSGDLSVYWYQQSLDQGLQFLIQYYNGEERAKGNILERFSAQQFPDLHSELNLSSLELGDSALYFCASSERLAGGQETQYFGPGTRLLVL.